Detailed here is one T cell receptor beta chain. Original processing notes: Estimated nucleated cell counts came from reference gene primer amplification. The method was immunoSEQ multiplex PCR; TCRdb's version includes in-frame clones alone and lacks a portion of them. V and J calls and clone size are given by that table; D and trimming were obtained from the DNA. The profile shows around 200,000 clones, approximately 86% of them singletons. The data were obtained in a study of blood T cell repertoires in COVID-19. Study-level background: COVID-19 samples collected from the United States, Italy and Spain covered acute and convalescent phases. PBMCs, B-cell-depleted T cells, or T cells were the source of the cDNA or gDNA that made up the material.

J gave up 3 bases and V 6 bases, and 9 bases lay outside the gene matches. CDR3 length: 15 residues. The germline CDR1 and CDR2 sequences are MNHEY and SVGEGT. The TCR was taken from a man aged 25-45 years with acute or convalescent COVID-19. The sequencing input was peripheral blood. The genes are TRBV6-2 or TRBV6-3 and TRBJ2-7, with TRBD2 matching 9 bases. DNA for the CDR3: TGTGCCAGCAGCCTTATTAATAGCGGGAGCTACGAGCAGTACTTC. This codes for CASSLINSGSYEQYF.